Sequencing of this TCR beta chain was carried out in a study of blood T cell repertoires in COVID-19. V shed 1 base and J 14 bases; nucleotides not matched to a gene: 5. The CDR3 has 11 residues. CDR1 is SQVTM and CDR2 is ANQGSEA in the germline V gene. Profiling relied on immunoSEQ multiplex PCR, and the TCRdb table lists in-frame clones only, not all of them. This table holds about 180,000 clones, under 90% found once. Sequencing was done on a sample of peripheral blood. This clonotype was sampled from a human donor in a cohort sampled during active COVID-19. V is TRBV29-1 and J is TRBJ2-1; TRBD2 matches at 7 bases. In DNA, the CDR3 is TGCAGCGTTGAAGCCGGGGAGGGTGAGTTCTTC. This encodes CSVEAGEGEFF.